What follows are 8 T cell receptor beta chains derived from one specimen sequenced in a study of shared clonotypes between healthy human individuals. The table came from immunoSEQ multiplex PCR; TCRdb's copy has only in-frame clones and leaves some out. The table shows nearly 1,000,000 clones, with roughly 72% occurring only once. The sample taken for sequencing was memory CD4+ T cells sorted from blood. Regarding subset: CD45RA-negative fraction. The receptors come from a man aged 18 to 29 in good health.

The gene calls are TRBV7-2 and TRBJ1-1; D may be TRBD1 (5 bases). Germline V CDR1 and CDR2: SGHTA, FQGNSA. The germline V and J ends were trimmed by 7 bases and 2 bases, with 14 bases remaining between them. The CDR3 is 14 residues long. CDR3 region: CASIKGGANTEAFF. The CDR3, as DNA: TGTGCCAGCATCAAGGGTGGGGCCAACACTGAAGCTTTCTTT.

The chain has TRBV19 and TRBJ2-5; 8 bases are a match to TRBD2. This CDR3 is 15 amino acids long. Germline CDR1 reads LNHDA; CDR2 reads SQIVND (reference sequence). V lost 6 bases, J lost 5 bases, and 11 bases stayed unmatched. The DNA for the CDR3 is TGTGCCAGTAGGGGACCGGGACTAGGCGCGGAGACCCAGTACTTC. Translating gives CASRGPGLGAETQYF.

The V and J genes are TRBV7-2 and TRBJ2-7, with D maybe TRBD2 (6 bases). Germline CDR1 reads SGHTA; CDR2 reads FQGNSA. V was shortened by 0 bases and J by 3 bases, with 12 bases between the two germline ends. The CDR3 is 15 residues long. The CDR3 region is CASSLALPGDYEQYF. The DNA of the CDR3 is TGTGCCAGCAGCTTAGCGCTCCCGGGGGACTACGAGCAGTACTTC.

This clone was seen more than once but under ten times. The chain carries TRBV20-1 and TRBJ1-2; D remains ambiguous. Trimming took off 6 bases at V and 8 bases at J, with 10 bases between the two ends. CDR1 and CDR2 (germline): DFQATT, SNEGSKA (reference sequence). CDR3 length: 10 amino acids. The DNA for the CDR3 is TGCAGTGCCCGGTTTGGGGGCTACACCTTC. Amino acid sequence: CSARFGGYTF.

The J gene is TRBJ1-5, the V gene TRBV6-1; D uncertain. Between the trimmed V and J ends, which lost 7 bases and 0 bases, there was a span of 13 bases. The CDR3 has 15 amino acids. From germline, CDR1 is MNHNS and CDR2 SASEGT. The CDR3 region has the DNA TGTGCCAGCATGGGCGGCGGGTATAGCAATCAGCCCCAGCATTTT. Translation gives CASMGGGYSNQPQHF.

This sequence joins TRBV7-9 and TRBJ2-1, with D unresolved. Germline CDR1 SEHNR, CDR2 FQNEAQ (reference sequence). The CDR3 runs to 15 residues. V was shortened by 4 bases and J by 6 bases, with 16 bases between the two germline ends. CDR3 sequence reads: CASSSFGVMSNEQFF. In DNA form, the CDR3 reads TGTGCCAGCAGCTCCTTTGGTGTAATGTCCAATGAGCAGTTCTTC.

The CDR3: CASSLAASGAIYGYTF. The CDR3 coding sequence is TGTGCCAGCAGCTTGGCCGCATCGGGGGCAATTTATGGCTACACCTTC. This chain links TRBV5-6 with TRBJ1-2; D may be TRBD1 (6 bases). V lost 0 bases and J 5 bases, leaving 17 bases between the germline ends. The CDR3 is 16 amino acids. Germline CDR1 SGHDT, CDR2 YYEEEE.

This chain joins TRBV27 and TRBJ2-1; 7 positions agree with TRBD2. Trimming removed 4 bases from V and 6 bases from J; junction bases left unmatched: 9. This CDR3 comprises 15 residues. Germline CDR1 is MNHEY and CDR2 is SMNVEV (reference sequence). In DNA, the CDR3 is TGTGCCAGCAGTTCCGTCGGCGGGAGACGCAATGAGCAGTTCTTC. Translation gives CASSSVGGRRNEQFF.